One T cell receptor (beta chain) is described in this entry. Its specificity is not known. PCR amplification relied on 60 Vbeta primers (plus 13 Jbeta primers). Libraries were prepared by immunoSEQ multiplex PCR; TCRdb keeps only in-frame clonotypes and omits some of them. The sample lists about 160,000 clones; approximately 88% were seen once. Healthy donors of bone marrow made up the group. These data come from a study of cytomegalovirus exposure and HLA in healthy donors. Study-wide findings and caveats: A later analysis reportedly found that, within productive TCRs, an Asian-associated ancestry cluster had fewer N-insertions than the mean observed across the 666 donors. With later analysis, a missense DCLRE1C variant became linked to TCR beta V- and J-gene trimming.

The clonotype comes from a boy aged 2 to 10 in good health and CMV-seronegative. Sequencing was carried out using PBMCs.

The CDR3 coding sequence is TGTGCCAGCAGCCGAACAGGGAACGGCAATCAGCCCCAGCATTTT. Translated, it gives CASSRTGNGNQPQHF. The chain is built from TRBV7-9 and TRBJ1-5, with D tentatively TRBD1 (6 bases). The V and J ends lost 5 bases and 2 bases respectively, with 13 bases between them. This CDR3 has 15 residues. Germline-derived CDR1 and CDR2 are SEHNR and FQNEAQ (reference sequence).